This T cell receptor beta chain originates from a study of cytomegalovirus exposure and HLA in healthy donors. The primer mix had 60 Vbeta and 13 Jbeta primers. Sequencing was performed with immunoSEQ multiplex PCR; in TCRdb, only in-frame clones are kept and a portion is missing. The sample carries roughly 200,000 clones, 75% to 90% recorded once. Concerning this clone itself: Antigen specificity is unknown.

CDR1 and CDR2 (germline): LNHDA, SQIVND (reference sequence). Trimming left V 9 bases short and J 4 bases short, with 15 bases between. There are 14 residues in the CDR3. Points from the study as a whole: TCR beta V- and J-gene trimming was later associated with a missense DCLRE1C variant. Association with HLA alleles at 0.05 false discovery rate was found for 16,951 TCR beta sequences in a later analysis.

This TCR came from a woman in her late teens or twenties in good health and CMV-seronegative. The source material was PBMCs. V and J are TRBV19 and TRBJ2-2; D is perhaps TRBD1 (5 bases). In DNA form, the CDR3 reads TGTGCCAGCCTAAGGGGATCCGCCACCGGGGAGCTGTTTTTT. Translation: CASLRGSATGELFF.